One T cell receptor (beta chain) is described in this entry. The target antigen is unknown. The PCR used 60 Vbeta and 13 Jbeta primers. Generated by immunoSEQ multiplex PCR, the TCRdb table keeps only in-frame clones and is missing some. The table has 150,000 to 200,000 clones, about 80% seen once. This entry belongs to a study of cytomegalovirus exposure and HLA in healthy donors. With 8 bases clipped from V and 0 bases from J, the junction kept 10 bases outside the gene matches. CDR1 and CDR2 (germline): MDHEN, SYDVKM. The CDR3 contains 18 residues. Study-wide findings and caveats: Reportedly, fewer N-insertions than the approximately 680-donor mean appeared in an Asian-associated ancestry cluster in a later analysis. In an earlier analysis, productive rearrangement rates for most beta V segments clustered near 87% or 30%.

Sequencing was performed on PBMCs. The V and J genes are TRBV28 and TRBJ2-6, with 10 bases aligning to TRBD1. The clonotype was recovered from a man younger than 35 in good health and CMV-seronegative. CDR3 residues: CASQSLGQGFSGANVLTF. As DNA, the CDR3 is TGTGCCAGCCAGTCGTTGGGACAGGGGTTCTCTGGGGCCAACGTCCTGACTTTC.